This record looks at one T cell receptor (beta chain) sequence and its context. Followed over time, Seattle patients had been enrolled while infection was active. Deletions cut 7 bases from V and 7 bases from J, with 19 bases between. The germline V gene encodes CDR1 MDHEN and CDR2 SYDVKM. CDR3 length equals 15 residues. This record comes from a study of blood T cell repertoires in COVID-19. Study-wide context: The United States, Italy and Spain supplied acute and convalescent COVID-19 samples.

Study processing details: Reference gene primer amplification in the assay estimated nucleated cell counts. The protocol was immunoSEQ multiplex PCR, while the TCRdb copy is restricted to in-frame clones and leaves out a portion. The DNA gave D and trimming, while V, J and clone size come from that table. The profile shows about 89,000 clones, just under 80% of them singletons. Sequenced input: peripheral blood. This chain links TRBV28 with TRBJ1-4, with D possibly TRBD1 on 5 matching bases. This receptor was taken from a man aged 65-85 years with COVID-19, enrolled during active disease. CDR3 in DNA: TGTGCCAGCACCCCATCATATGGGGCTGGTGAAAAACTGTTTTTT. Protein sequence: CASTPSYGAGEKLFF.